Listed below are T cell receptor beta chains from one sample, sequenced in a study of blood T cell repertoires in COVID-19. Measured with immunoSEQ multiplex PCR; TCRdb has only the in-frame clones, and not every one. This sample has about 54,000 clones; 90% occur once, and the top ten carry about 8.6%. Sequencing was performed on peripheral blood. Source of these receptors: a woman aged 40 to 55 with active COVID-19. Each CDR3 is given with its conserved first and last residue. D genes are given only for firm matches. For some rows the clone size is stated as once, few or many, or as a class when expanded; others skip it.

-	TRBJ1-2	TRBV28	13	-	CASRQDTNYGYTF	TGTGCCAGTAGGCAGGACACTAACTATGGCTACACCTTC
-	TRBJ1-2	TRBV11-2	13	TRBD1	CASSPQGDYGYTF	TGTGCCAGCAGCCCACAGGGGGACTATGGCTACACCTTC
-	TRBJ1-6	TRBV2	16	TRBD1	CASSLRTGRIQSPLHF	TGTGCCAGCAGTCTTCGGACAGGGAGAATTCAATCACCCCTCCACTTT
-	TRBJ2-3	TRBV5-1	16	-	CASSLASRVGTDTQYF	TGCGCCAGCAGCTTGGCTTCCCGCGTGGGCACAGATACGCAGTATTTT
-	TRBJ2-2	TRBV6-6	17	-	CASSRGTGWPGTGELFF	TGTGCCAGCAGTCGAGGAACAGGGTGGCCCGGCACCGGGGAGCTGTTTTTT
-	TRBJ1-1	TRBV5-1	14	TRBD1	CASSRGQGGTEAFF	TGCGCCAGCAGCCGAGGACAGGGCGGCACTGAAGCTTTCTTT
once	TRBJ2-3	TRBV4-2	13	-	CASSGPRGDTQYF	TGTGCCAGCAGCGGACCGCGGGGAGATACGCAGTATTTT
-	TRBJ1-1	TRBV19	15	-	CASSKLGGKGVEAFF	TGTGCCAGTAGTAAGTTGGGGGGGAAGGGTGTTGAAGCTTTCTTT
-	TRBJ1-1	TRBV18	14	-	CASSRTGVGTEAFF	TGTGCCAGCTCACGTACGGGGGTGGGCACTGAAGCTTTCTTT
-	TRBJ1-2	TRBV11-3	13	-	CASSQLLDSGYTF	TGTGCCAGCAGCCAACTCCTAGACAGCGGCTACACCTTC
-	TRBJ2-3	TRBV3-1/TRBV3-2	15	-	CASAGREDRTDTQYF	TGTGCCAGCGCCGGCAGGGAAGATCGCACAGATACGCAGTATTTT
-	TRBJ2-1	TRBV27	14	TRBD2	CASIAGGPYNEQFF	TGTGCCAGCATAGCGGGGGGGCCCTACAATGAGCAGTTCTTC
-	TRBJ2-5	TRBV20-1	12	-	CSASTSRETQYF	TGCAGTGCTAGTACTAGCCGGGAGACCCAGTACTTC
-	TRBJ1-2	TRBV6-5	14	TRBD1	CASSADRGPYGYTF	TGTGCCAGCTCCGCCGACAGGGGACCCTATGGCTACACCTTC
-	TRBJ2-1	TRBV5-1	11	-	CASSFRGLQFF	TGCGCCAGCAGCTTCAGGGGCCTGCAGTTCTTC
-	TRBJ2-1	TRBV7-2	15	TRBD2	CASSKRLAGVPEQFF	TGTGCCAGCAGCAAGAGACTAGCGGGAGTTCCTGAGCAGTTCTTC
-	TRBJ1-2	TRBV6-5	15	TRBD1	CASSSRTGSLYGYTF	TGTGCCAGCAGTTCCCGGACAGGGAGCCTCTATGGCTACACCTTC
-	TRBJ2-1	TRBV5-4	15	TRBD1	CASSRDRGRVNEQFF	TGTGCCAGCAGCCGGGACAGGGGAAGGGTAAATGAGCAGTTCTTC
-	TRBJ2-3	TRBV4-1	16	-	CASSQDSHPREDTQYF	TGCGCCAGCAGCCAAGATTCCCACCCCCGGGAAGATACGCAGTATTTT
-	TRBJ2-6	TRBV7-9	18	-	CASSLVESGGPGANVLTF	TGTGCCAGCAGCTTAGTCGAGTCGGGGGGCCCTGGGGCCAACGTCCTGACTTTC
-	TRBJ2-5	TRBV28	16	TRBD2	CASSPRRAGNQETQYF	TGTGCCAGCAGCCCCCGAAGAGCGGGGAACCAAGAGACCCAGTACTTC
-	TRBJ2-5	TRBV29-1	15	-	CSVEDPTSGEETQYF	TGCAGCGTTGAAGACCCTACCTCAGGGGAAGAGACCCAGTACTTC
-	TRBJ2-7	TRBV7-2	16	-	CASSLSQGKSSYEQYF	TGTGCCAGCAGCTTATCCCAGGGCAAAAGCTCCTACGAGCAGTACTTC
-	TRBJ1-2	TRBV6-6	14	-	CASSGGDRLYGYTF	TGTGCCAGCAGTGGGGGTGACAGGCTCTATGGCTACACCTTC
-	TRBJ2-3	TRBV2	15	TRBD2	CASSPERGASDTQYF	TGTGCCAGCAGTCCCGAGCGGGGGGCCTCAGATACGCAGTATTTT
-	TRBJ1-2	TRBV9	16	-	CASSPTPGEDKYGYTF	TGTGCCAGCAGCCCAACTCCGGGGGAGGACAAATATGGCTACACCTTC
-	TRBJ1-3	TRBV11-3	17	-	CASSPSVGTYSGNTIYF	TGTGCCAGCAGCCCCTCTGTGGGCACCTACTCTGGAAACACCATATATTTT
-	TRBJ2-3	TRBV4-1	17	-	CASSREAFSVYTDTQYF	TGCGCCAGCAGCCGAGAAGCATTTAGCGTATACACAGATACGCAGTATTTT
-	TRBJ2-2	TRBV13	13	-	CASSWSTSGELFF	TGTGCCAGCAGCTGGTCTACTAGCGGGGAGCTGTTTTTT
-	TRBJ2-7	TRBV11-3	16	-	CASSLVQGGGTYEQYF	TGTGCCAGCAGCTTAGTTCAGGGCGGGGGCACCTACGAGCAGTACTTC
-	TRBJ2-3	TRBV5-6	14	-	CASSLQGPTDTQYF	TGTGCCAGCAGCTTGCAGGGTCCCACAGATACGCAGTATTTT